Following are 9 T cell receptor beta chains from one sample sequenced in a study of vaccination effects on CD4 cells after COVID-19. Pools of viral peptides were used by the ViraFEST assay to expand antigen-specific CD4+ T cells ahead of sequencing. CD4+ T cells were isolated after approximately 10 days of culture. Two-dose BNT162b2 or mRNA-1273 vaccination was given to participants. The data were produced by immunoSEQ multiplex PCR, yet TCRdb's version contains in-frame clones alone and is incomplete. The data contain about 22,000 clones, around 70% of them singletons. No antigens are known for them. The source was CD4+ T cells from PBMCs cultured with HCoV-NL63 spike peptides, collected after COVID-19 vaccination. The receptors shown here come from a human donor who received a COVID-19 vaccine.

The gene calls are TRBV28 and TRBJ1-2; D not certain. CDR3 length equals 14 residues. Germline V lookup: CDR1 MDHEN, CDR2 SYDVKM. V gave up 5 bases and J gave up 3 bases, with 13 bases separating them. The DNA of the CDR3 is TGTGCCAGCAGTCTGGGGAACGGGGACTATGGCTACACCTTC. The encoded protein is CASSLGNGDYGYTF.

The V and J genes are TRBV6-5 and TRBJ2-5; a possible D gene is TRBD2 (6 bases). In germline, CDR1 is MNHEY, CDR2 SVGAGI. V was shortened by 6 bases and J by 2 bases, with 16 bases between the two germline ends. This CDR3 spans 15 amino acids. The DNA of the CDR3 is TGTGCCAGCAGCCTTAACGGGAGAGGTCAAGAGACCCAGTACTTC. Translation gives CASSLNGRGQETQYF.

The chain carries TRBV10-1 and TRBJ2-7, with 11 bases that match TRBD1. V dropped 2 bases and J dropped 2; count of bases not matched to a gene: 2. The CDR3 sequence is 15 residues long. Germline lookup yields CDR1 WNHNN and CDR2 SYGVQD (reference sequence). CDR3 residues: CASSEPGQGAYEQYF. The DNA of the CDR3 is TGCGCCAGCAGTGAGCCGGGACAGGGGGCCTACGAGCAGTACTTC.

The CDR3 sequence: CASSYSSGGRETQYF. The CDR3 DNA follows: TGTGCCAGCAGTTACTCTTCCGGTGGCAGAGAGACCCAGTACTTC. J is TRBJ2-5 and V is TRBV6-6, with D uncertain. Germline CDR1 MNHNY, CDR2 SVGAGI (reference sequence). The CDR3 has 15 amino acids. Trimming stripped 0 bases from V and 4 bases from J, with 12 bases between.

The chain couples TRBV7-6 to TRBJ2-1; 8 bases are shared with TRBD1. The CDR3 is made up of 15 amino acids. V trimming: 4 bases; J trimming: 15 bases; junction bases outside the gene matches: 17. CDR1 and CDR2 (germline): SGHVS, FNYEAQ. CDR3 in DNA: TGTGCCAGCAGCTCCTCCAAATCCGGGACAGGCTCTCTGTTCTTC. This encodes CASSSSKSGTGSLFF. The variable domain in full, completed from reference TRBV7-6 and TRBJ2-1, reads GAGVSQSPRYKVTKRGQDVALRCDPISGHVSLYWYRQALGQGPEFLTYFNYEAQQDKSGLPNDRFSAERPEGSISTLTIQRTEQRDSAMYRCASSSSKSGTGSLFFGPGTRLTVL.

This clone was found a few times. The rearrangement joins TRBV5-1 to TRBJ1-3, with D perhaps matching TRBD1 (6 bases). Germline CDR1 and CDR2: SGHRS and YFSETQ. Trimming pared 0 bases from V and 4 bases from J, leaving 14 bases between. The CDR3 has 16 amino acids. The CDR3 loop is CASSLVGGLYGNTIYF. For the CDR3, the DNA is TGCGCCAGCAGCTTGGTTGGGGGGCTCTACGGAAACACCATATATTTT. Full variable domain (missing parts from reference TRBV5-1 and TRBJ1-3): KAGVTQTPRYLIKTRGQQVTLSCSPISGHRSVSWYQQTPGQGLQFLFEYFSETQRNKGNFPGRFSGRQFSNSRSEMNVSTLELGDSALYLCASSLVGGLYGNTIYFGEGSWLTVV.

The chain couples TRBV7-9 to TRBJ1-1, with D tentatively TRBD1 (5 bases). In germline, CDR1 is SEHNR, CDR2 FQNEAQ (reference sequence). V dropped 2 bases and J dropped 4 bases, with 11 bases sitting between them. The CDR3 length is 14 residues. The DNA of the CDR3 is TGTGCCAGCAGCTTATGGGGGAACCCCACTGAAGCTTTCTTT. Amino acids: CASSLWGNPTEAFF.

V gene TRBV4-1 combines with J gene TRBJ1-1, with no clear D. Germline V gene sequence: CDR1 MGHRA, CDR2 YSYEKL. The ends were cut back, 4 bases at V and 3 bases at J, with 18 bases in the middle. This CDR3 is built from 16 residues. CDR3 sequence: CASSLLVKTDYTEAFF. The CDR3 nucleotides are TGCGCCAGCAGCCTCCTGGTCAAGACGGACTACACTGAAGCTTTCTTT.

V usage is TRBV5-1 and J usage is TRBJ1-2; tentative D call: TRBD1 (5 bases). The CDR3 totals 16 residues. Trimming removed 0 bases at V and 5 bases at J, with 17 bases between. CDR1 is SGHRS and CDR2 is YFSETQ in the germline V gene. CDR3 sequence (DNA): TGCGCCAGCAGCTTGGCCGGAGGGGAGGGGAGGTATGGCTACACCTTC. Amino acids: CASSLAGGEGRYGYTF.